Shown below are 23 T cell receptor beta chains from a single sample sequenced in a study of T cells after posttransplantation cyclophosphamide. Only in-frame clones appear in the TCRdb table, and some are missing; sequencing was by immunoSEQ multiplex PCR. Altogether over 30,000 clones were found in the sample, and no singletons occur. The source material was PBMCs. These receptors were collected from a girl under 18 in good health, CMV-negative, and a related stem cell transplant donor.

This clone turned up a few times. V and J are TRBV9 and TRBJ2-3; D not resolved. V lost 0 bases and J lost 1, with 3 bases in between. The CDR3 loop spans 13 amino acids. From germline, CDR1 is SGDLS and CDR2 YYNGEE. The CDR3 spells CASSVAGTDTQYF. In DNA, the CDR3 is TGTGCCAGCAGCGTAGCGGGCACAGATACGCAGTATTTT.

This clone was observed many times. The chain employs TRBV7-9 and TRBJ2-1, with a possible D match to TRBD2 (7 bases). V gave up 1 base and J gave up 12 bases, with 16 bases separating them. Germline lookup yields CDR1 SEHNR and CDR2 FQNEAQ (reference sequence). CDR3 length: 14 residues. CDR3 residues: CASSLDGGAIGQFF. The CDR3 nucleotides are TGTGCCAGCAGCTTAGATGGGGGGGCGATCGGGCAGTTCTTC.

The genes are TRBV5-1 and TRBJ2-7; 7 bases map to TRBD1. The CDR3 has 13 amino acids. The J segment lost 2 bases and the V segment lost 6 bases, leaving 5 bases of the junction unmatched. Germline V gene lookup returns CDR1 SGHRS and CDR2 YFSETQ. Written as DNA, the CDR3 is TGCGCCAGCATCAGACAGGGCACCTACGAGCAGTACTTC. Encoded protein: CASIRQGTYEQYF.

This clone was detected ten times or more. V is TRBV27 and J is TRBJ2-1, with TRBD2 matching over 12 bases. With 5 bases clipped from V and 9 bases from J, the junction kept 11 bases outside the gene matches. Germline CDR1 is MNHEY and CDR2 is SMNVEV (reference sequence). The CDR3 runs 16 residues. CDR3 coding DNA: TGTGCCAGCAGTCTCACTCGGACTAGCGGGATGTTTGAGCAGTTCTTC. Its protein product is CASSLTRTSGMFEQFF.

This clone has just a few counts. This chain links TRBV4-3 with TRBJ2-7; TRBD2 matches at 9 bases. The V gene end was trimmed by 0 bases and the J gene end by 3 bases; junction bases not matched to a gene: 12. CDR3 length: 18 residues. Germline V gene data show CDR1 as LGHNA and CDR2 as YSLEER. CDR3 amino acids: CASSQEYLPSGAFYEQYF. The CDR3 DNA reads as TGCGCCAGCAGCCAAGAATATCTGCCTAGCGGGGCATTCTACGAGCAGTACTTC.

Ten or more counts support this clone. The chain combines TRBV7-9 with TRBJ2-1, with a tentative D call TRBD1 (5 bases). Trimming cost V 2 bases and J 3 bases, with 11 bases left between them. This CDR3 comprises 15 residues. Looked up from germline, CDR1 is SEHNR and CDR2 is FQNEAQ (reference sequence). For the CDR3, the DNA is TGTGCCAGCAGCTTAATGCAGGGCCACTACAATGAGCAGTTCTTC. It is translated as CASSLMQGHYNEQFF.

This clone appeared many times. The chain links TRBV5-1 to TRBJ2-7; D is undetermined. The CDR3 extends over 16 amino acids. V was trimmed by 4 bases and J by 1 base, leaving 18 bases between them. CDR1 and CDR2 from the germline V gene are SGHRS and YFSETQ. This CDR3 reads CASSKQQNTPSYEQYF. In DNA, the CDR3 is TGCGCCAGCAGCAAGCAACAGAATACGCCATCCTACGAGCAGTACTTC.

The chain uses TRBV11-2 and TRBJ2-3; tentative D call: TRBD2 (7 bases). V was shortened by 4 bases and J by 3 bases, with 11 bases between the two germline ends. Germline loops: CDR1 SGHAT, CDR2 FQNNGV. CDR3 size: 14 residues. CDR3 nucleotides: TGTGCCAGCAGCTGGGCGGGGGCAACAGATACGCAGTATTTT. The encoded protein is CASSWAGATDTQYF. Using reference TRBV11-2 and TRBJ2-3 for the parts outside the CDR3, the full variable domain is EAGVAQSPRYKIIEKRQSVAFWCNPISGHATLYWYQQILGQGPKLLIQFQNNGVVDDSQLPKDRFSAERLKGVDSTLKIQPAKLEDSAVYLCASSWAGATDTQYFGPGTRLTVL.

This clone has a handful of counts. This sequence joins TRBV7-2 and TRBJ1-4; TRBD1 might be the D (6 bases). Per the germline V gene, CDR1 is SGHTA and CDR2 is FQGNSA. The CDR3 contains 14 residues. V was pared by 1 base and J by 7 bases, with 10 bases between. For the CDR3, the DNA is TGTGCCAGCAGCTTAGGAGGGGGGGGTGAAAAACTGTTTTTT. Residues: CASSLGGGGEKLFF.

Only a few counts were recorded for this clone. The chain is built from TRBV30 and TRBJ1-5, with D possibly being TRBD1 (5 bases). The CDR3 length is 14 residues. Germline CDR1 and CDR2: GTSNPN and SVGIG (reference sequence). V lost 1 base and J lost 0, with 7 bases in between. CDR3 in DNA: TGTGCCTGGAGTGGCAGGGTTAGCAATCAGCCCCAGCATTTT. This gives the protein CAWSGRVSNQPQHF.

Ten or more counts support this clone. The chain joins TRBV28 to TRBJ2-4; 8 bases map to TRBD1. J lost 6 bases, V lost 0 bases, and 4 bases had no gene match. CDR1 MDHEN and CDR2 SYDVKM come from the germline V gene. The CDR3 is 15 residues long. The CDR3 here is CASSLWQGAINIQYF. As DNA, the CDR3 is TGTGCCAGCAGTTTATGGCAGGGGGCTATAAACATTCAGTACTTC.

The chain joins TRBV5-1 to TRBJ1-1, with TRBD1 matching 7 bases. With V trimmed by 3 bases and J by 2 bases, 10 bases remained unmatched. CDR3 size: 16 residues. CDR1 is SGHRS and CDR2 is YFSETQ in the germline V gene. CDR3 sequence: CASSSHVAGGNTEAFF. For the CDR3, the DNA is TGCGCCAGCAGCTCACACGTTGCAGGGGGTAACACTGAAGCTTTCTTT.

There are many counts of this clone. The J gene is TRBJ2-5, the V gene TRBV4-1; no clear D. Trimming removed 4 bases at V and 0 bases at J, with 9 bases between. Germline loops: CDR1 MGHRA, CDR2 YSYEKL. CDR3 length: 14 residues. For the CDR3, the DNA is TGCGCCAGCAGCCGGGTACGGGACCAAGAGACCCAGTACTTC. Translated: CASSRVRDQETQYF.

The J gene is TRBJ2-4, the V gene TRBV28, with D possibly matching TRBD1 (5 bases). CDR1 MDHEN and CDR2 SYDVKM come from the germline V gene. The CDR3 length is 14 residues. V dropped 4 bases and J dropped 6 bases, with 13 bases sitting between them. CDR3 sequence reads: CASSSQGIGNIQYF. CDR3 nucleotide sequence: TGTGCCAGCAGTTCCCAGGGAATAGGAAACATTCAGTACTTC.

The rearrangement links TRBV30 to TRBJ2-3; D might be TRBD1 (6 bases). The length of the CDR3 is 12 residues. The germline gives CDR1 GTSNPN, CDR2 SVGIG (reference sequence). The V end was cut by 2 bases, the J end by 3 bases, with 6 bases between. CDR3 nucleotides: TGTGCCTGGAGTAGGGGGACAGATACGCAGTATTTT. Amino acids: CAWSRGTDTQYF.

The sample holds many counts of this clone. The rearrangement links TRBV7-6 to TRBJ1-1; the D is unclear. Germline CDR1 is SGHVS and CDR2 is FNYEAQ. CDR3 length: 15 residues. Trimming cost V 1 base and J 3 bases, with 12 bases left between them. CDR3 protein: CASSLEGGGHTEAFF. In DNA form, the CDR3 reads TGTGCCAGCAGCTTAGAGGGCGGAGGGCACACTGAAGCTTTCTTT.

Many counts were recorded for this clone. V usage is TRBV19 and J usage is TRBJ1-2; TRBD1 matches 10 bases. Germline V gene lookup returns CDR1 LNHDA and CDR2 SQIVND (reference sequence). This CDR3 comprises 17 residues. Trimming removed 5 bases from V and 7 bases from J; junction bases left unmatched: 16. CDR3 sequence: CASSGRRDRGGNAGYTF. The CDR3 DNA reads as TGTGCCAGTAGTGGGCGCCGGGACAGGGGAGGAAACGCTGGCTACACCTTC.

The sample holds many counts of this clone. This chain joins TRBV5-1 and TRBJ2-7; 7 bases are a match to TRBD1. Per the germline V gene, CDR1 is SGHRS and CDR2 is YFSETQ. The CDR3 runs to 16 residues. The ends lost 3 bases at V and 0 bases at J; junction bases unmatched: 9. CDR3 region: CASSWETGVSSYEQYF. CDR3 coding DNA: TGCGCCAGCAGCTGGGAAACAGGGGTGAGCTCCTACGAGCAGTACTTC.

This clone was found a few times. The CDR3 nucleotides are TGCAGCGTTTCTAAGGGACTGCACACAGATACGCAGTATTTT. It specifies CSVSKGLHTDTQYF. The chain links TRBV29-1 to TRBJ2-3, with D perhaps matching TRBD2 (6 bases). The V end was cut by 5 bases, the J end by 2 bases, with 14 bases between. This CDR3 is 14 amino acids long. From germline, CDR1 is SQVTM and CDR2 ANQGSEA.

This clone occurred many times. CDR3: CASRRLDSREGYTF. In DNA form, the CDR3 reads TGTGCCAGCAGGAGGTTGGACAGTCGAGAAGGCTACACCTTC. The chain combines TRBV11-2 with TRBJ1-2, with D possibly TRBD1 on 6 matching bases. This CDR3 is 14 amino acids long. The germline V gene has CDR1 SGHAT and CDR2 FQNNGV. With 6 bases removed from V and 8 bases from J, the gap between germline ends came to 19 bases.

This clone was counted a few times. The rearrangement joins TRBV7-3 to TRBJ2-2; tentative D call: TRBD2 (5 bases). Trimming shortened V by 5 bases and J by 7 bases, and 14 bases separated the two germline ends. Per germline, CDR1 SGHTA and CDR2 FQGTGA. The length of the CDR3 is 14 residues. CDR3 residues: CASSKAEVGGELFF. DNA for the CDR3: TGTGCCAGCAGCAAAGCGGAAGTAGGCGGGGAGCTGTTTTTT.

This clone was found many times. The chain joins TRBV10-3 to TRBJ2-2; 9 nucleotides agree with TRBD1. Germline CDR1 is ENHRY and CDR2 is SYGVKD. The CDR3 covers 15 residues. Trimming took 3 bases from V and 5 from J; bases not matched to a gene: 4. The CDR3 sequence is CAISDADRGTGELFF. CDR3 coding DNA: TGTGCCATCAGTGACGCGGACAGGGGAACCGGGGAGCTGTTTTTT.

In this sample, this clone turned up many times. The gene calls are TRBV5-4 and TRBJ2-5; tentative D call: TRBD2 (6 bases). This CDR3 has 14 amino acids. V was clipped by 4 bases and J by 3 bases, with 13 bases between them. Germline CDR1 and CDR2: SGHNT and YYREEE (reference sequence). CDR3 sequence (DNA): TGTGCCAGCAGCGATAAATCGGGAGAAGAGACCCAGTACTTC. It translates to CASSDKSGEETQYF.